Presented here are 28 T cell receptor beta chains from one specimen sequenced in a study of blood T cell repertoires in COVID-19. Measured with immunoSEQ multiplex PCR; TCRdb has only the in-frame clones, and not every one. The repertoire has about 160,000 clones, 85% of them found once; the top ten carry about 3.3%. Sequencing was carried out using peripheral blood. The receptors derive from a human donor with acute or convalescent COVID-19. The donor label of this sample is uncertain.

This clone came up a few times. This sequence joins TRBV2 and TRBJ2-2; D gene unclear. V was pared by 4 bases and J by 5 bases, with 14 bases between. The germline V gene has CDR1 SNHLY and CDR2 FYNNEI. This CDR3 is 15 amino acids long. CDR3 in amino acids: CASSGFPQRTGELFF. The CDR3 DNA reads TGTGCCAGCAGTGGGTTTCCACAAAGAACCGGGGAGCTGTTTTTT.

The gene calls are TRBV5-6 and TRBJ2-1; maybe TRBD2 (5 bases). The length of the CDR3 is 16 residues. Germline V gene data show CDR1 as SGHDT and CDR2 as YYEEEE. V gave up 0 bases and J gave up 5 bases, with 15 bases separating them. For the CDR3, the DNA is TGTGCCAGCAGCTTGGCCTCGGTTAGAGGGAACAATGAGCAGTTCTTC. It translates to CASSLASVRGNNEQFF. The whole variable domain, remainder taken from reference TRBV5-6 and TRBJ2-1, is DAGVTQSPTHLIKTRGQQVTLRCSPKSGHDTVSWYQQALGQGPQFIFQYYEEEERQRGNFPDRFSGHQFPNYSSELNVNALLLGDSALYLCASSLASVRGNNEQFFGPGTRLTVL.

The V and J genes are TRBV12-3 or TRBV12-4 and TRBJ1-1; D unclear. V lost 10 bases and J 0 bases, leaving 12 bases between the germline ends. This CDR3 comprises 13 residues. CDR3: CATALLLNTEAFF. The CDR3 region has the DNA TGTGCCACCGCCTTACTTTTGAACACTGAAGCTTTCTTT.

This clone was seen only a few times. This sequence joins TRBV7-9 and TRBJ2-1, with TRBD2 identical over 7 bases. The CDR3 sequence is 15 residues long. Germline loops: CDR1 SEHNR, CDR2 FQNEAQ (reference sequence). V lost 8 bases, J lost 4 bases, and 11 bases stayed unmatched. CDR3 in DNA: TGTGCCAGCGGAAAACTAGCGCGCGAGTACAATGAGCAGTTCTTC. It codes for CASGKLAREYNEQFF.

The V and J genes are TRBV29-1 and TRBJ2-1; 10 nucleotides align to TRBD1. The ends lost 7 bases at V and 10 bases at J; junction bases unmatched: 13. Germline V gene data show CDR1 as SQVTM and CDR2 as ANQGSEA. The CDR3 extends over 14 amino acids. CDR3 coding DNA: TGCAGCGCCTCCGGGACAGGGGTTGGTAGGGAGCAGTTCTTC. Amino acid sequence: CSASGTGVGREQFF.

The chain carries TRBV14 and TRBJ2-2; 11 bases line up with TRBD2. This CDR3 has 15 residues. The germline gives CDR1 SGHDN, CDR2 FVKESK. V lost 1 base, J lost 5 bases, and 0 bases stayed unmatched. CDR3 in DNA: TGTGCCAGCAGCCAAGGACTAGCGGGAACCGGGGAGCTGTTTTTT. Translating it yields CASSQGLAGTGELFF.

V gene TRBV7-9 combines with J gene TRBJ2-2; possibly TRBD2 for D (5 bases). Germline V gives CDR1 SEHNR, CDR2 FQNEAQ (reference sequence). The CDR3 has 14 residues. Trimming took off 6 bases at V and 1 base at J, with 9 bases between the two ends. CDR3 coding DNA: TGTGCCAGCAGTTGGGAGAGGAACACCGGGGAGCTGTTTTTT. As protein: CASSWERNTGELFF.

The chain couples TRBV30 to TRBJ1-6; 7 nucleotides match TRBD1. Germline CDR1 is GTSNPN and CDR2 is SVGIG (reference sequence). With 0 bases clipped from V and 6 bases from J, the junction kept 8 bases outside the gene matches. The CDR3 is made up of 16 amino acids. CDR3 in amino acids: CAWSVLRTGINSPLHF. CDR3 bases: TGTGCCTGGAGTGTACTGAGGACAGGAATTAATTCACCCCTCCACTTT.

This CDR3 is CASSPPGQALSGNTIYF. In DNA form, the CDR3 reads TGTGCCAGCTCACCACCGGGACAGGCCCTCTCTGGAAACACCATATATTTT. The rearrangement links TRBV18 to TRBJ1-3; 8 positions agree with TRBD1. Germline V gene data show CDR1 as KGHSH and CDR2 as LQKENI. This CDR3 region has 17 residues. Trimming cost V 0 bases and J 0 bases; bases outside gene matches: 4.

The chain joins TRBV19 to TRBJ2-7, with D possibly being TRBD1 (6 bases). Germline CDR1 is LNHDA and CDR2 is SQIVND (reference sequence). The CDR3 has 16 residues. The germline V and J ends were trimmed by 3 bases and 2 bases, with 17 bases remaining between them. For the CDR3, the DNA is TGTGCCAGTAGTATGACCTCCGGGACAATCACCTACGAGCAGTACTTC. This gives the protein CASSMTSGTITYEQYF.

The chain uses TRBV28 and TRBJ1-1; D call uncertain. From germline, CDR1 is MDHEN and CDR2 SYDVKM. V lost 5 bases and J lost 6, with 10 bases in between. The CDR3 is 12 amino acids. The CDR3, as DNA: TGTGCCAGCAGTCCCCGGGTCGCTGAAGCTTTCTTT. Amino acid sequence: CASSPRVAEAFF.

V gene TRBV14 combines with J gene TRBJ2-5; no clear D gene. CDR1 is SGHDN and CDR2 is FVKESK in the germline V gene. V gave up 1 base and J gave up 0 bases, with 12 bases separating them. The CDR3 runs 16 residues. This chain's CDR3 is CASSQVGGAYQETQYF. Here the CDR3 DNA reads TGTGCCAGCAGCCAAGTCGGCGGTGCGTACCAAGAGACCCAGTACTTC. The full variable domain, its missing parts supplied by reference TRBV14 and TRBJ2-5, is EAGVTQFPSHSVIEKGQTVTLRCDPISGHDNLYWYRRVMGKEIKFLLHFVKESKQDESGMPNNRFLAERTGGTYSTLKVQPAELEDSGVYFCASSQVGGAYQETQYFGPGTRLLVL.

The V gene is TRBV6-5, the J gene TRBJ2-3; D might be TRBD2 (6 bases). Trimming stripped 7 bases from V and 9 bases from J, with 20 bases between. The CDR3 has 14 amino acids. Germline V gives CDR1 MNHEY, CDR2 SVGAGI. The CDR3 region is CASTPGAVGGTQYF. In DNA, the CDR3 is TGTGCCAGCACTCCCGGGGCGGTGGGGGGAACGCAGTATTTT.

This chain joins TRBV11-3 and TRBJ2-1, with D tentatively TRBD2 (7 bases). Per germline, CDR1 SGHNT and CDR2 YENEEA. CDR3 length: 14 residues. V lost 0 bases and J 9 bases, leaving 12 bases between the germline ends. Here the CDR3 DNA reads TGTGCCAGCAGCTTAGAGGGGGGGCGTCCTGAGCAGTTCTTC. Translated: CASSLEGGRPEQFF.

The gene calls are TRBV21-1 and TRBJ1-6. TRBV21-1 is annotated as a pseudogene. The length of the CDR3 is 20 residues. For the CDR3, the DNA is TGTGCCAGCAGCCGTAAGTGGAGCCAGCGACGAAACTCCTATAATTCACCCCTCCACTTT. It is translated as CASSRKWSQRRNSYNSPLHF.

CDR3 protein: CASSLSGLAGTEQYF. The DNA for the CDR3 is TGTGCCAGCAGTTTATCGGGACTAGCGGGAACCGAGCAGTACTTC. The chain uses TRBV27 and TRBJ2-7, with 13 nucleotides matching TRBD2. The V gene's germline CDR1 is MNHEY and CDR2 SMNVEV (reference sequence). The trim removed 0 bases at V and 6 bases at J, leaving 2 bases unmatched. CDR3 length: 15 amino acids.

This chain connects TRBV10-3 to TRBJ2-7; TRBD2 matches 12 bases. The CDR3 extends over 15 amino acids. The V gene end was trimmed by 4 bases and the J gene end by 1 base; junction bases not matched to a gene: 2. Germline V gene sequence: CDR1 ENHRY, CDR2 SYGVKD. CDR3: CAISGTSGDSYEQYF. The CDR3 region has the DNA TGTGCCATCAGTGGGACTAGCGGGGATTCCTACGAGCAGTACTTC.

The chain is built from TRBV27 and TRBJ1-2; 8 bases map to TRBD1. Germline V gene sequence: CDR1 MNHEY, CDR2 SMNVEV (reference sequence). The V and J ends lost 8 bases and 7 bases, in that order; junction bases with no gene match: 6. The CDR3 has 12 amino acids. The DNA for the CDR3 is TGTGCCAGCGCAGGACAGGGTTCTGGCTACACCTTC. It translates to CASAGQGSGYTF.

This chain links TRBV18 with TRBJ1-2; TRBD1 is a possible D gene (6 bases). Per the germline V gene, CDR1 is KGHSH and CDR2 is LQKENI. The CDR3 is made up of 15 amino acids. The V and J ends lost 6 bases and 6 bases respectively, with 20 bases between them. The CDR3 coding sequence is TGTGCCAGCTCCCCTACAGGGCGCCGATTGAATGGCTACACCTTC. Its protein is CASSPTGRRLNGYTF.

The V call is TRBV5-1, the J call TRBJ2-4, with TRBD1 matching over 7 bases. There are 15 residues in the CDR3. Looked up from germline, CDR1 is SGHRS and CDR2 is YFSETQ. Trimming at V came to 4 bases and at J to 0 bases, leaving 4 bases not matched to a gene. The DNA of the CDR3 is TGCGCCAGCAGCGTACAGGGGTTAGCCAAAAACATTCAGTACTTC. This gives the protein CASSVQGLAKNIQYF.

CDR3 DNA sequence: TGTGCCAGCAGCGTAGCCATAGGACAGGGCTACGAGCAGTACTTC. Translated: CASSVAIGQGYEQYF. The chain combines TRBV9 with TRBJ2-7, with TRBD1 matching over 8 bases. CDR1 SGDLS and CDR2 YYNGEE come from the germline V gene. The CDR3 extends over 15 amino acids. V was pared by 0 bases and J by 3 bases, with 5 bases of the junction left unmatched.

DNA of the CDR3: TGTGCCAGCAGTGACCAGGGGTCGGGACAAGGGTACTTC. Translation gives CASSDQGSGQGYF. The rearrangement uses TRBV6-1 and TRBJ2-7; D might be TRBD1 (6 bases). Germline V gene data show CDR1 as MNHNS and CDR2 as SASEGT. Trimming pared 3 bases from V and 12 bases from J, leaving 18 bases between. CDR3 length equals 13 residues.

This clone was seen a few times. V is TRBV24-1 and J is TRBJ1-6; no clear D gene. V shed 5 bases and J shed 10 bases, with 14 bases lying between them. The CDR3 length is 14 residues. Germline V gene lookup returns CDR1 KGHDR and CDR2 SFDVKD. CDR3 loop: CATSAGEGWSPLHF. The CDR3 DNA sequence: TGTGCCACCAGTGCCGGGGAAGGATGGTCACCCCTCCACTTT.

The chain uses TRBV23-1 and TRBJ1-5, with 9 bases matching TRBD1. TRBV23-1 is reported as an ORF; its role is uncertain. J gave up 3 bases and V 3 bases, and 6 bases lay outside the gene matches. The CDR3 is 16 amino acids. CDR3 nucleotides: TGCGCCAGCAGTCATCCCGGGACAGGGAACAATCAGCCCCAGCATTTT. Its protein is CASSHPGTGNNQPQHF.

The chain couples TRBV29-1 to TRBJ1-1; the match to TRBD1 covers 10 bases. CDR3 length: 11 amino acids. With V trimmed by 6 bases and J by 11 bases, 6 bases remained unmatched. Germline V gene data show CDR1 as SQVTM and CDR2 as ANQGSEA. In nucleotides, the CDR3 is TGCAGCGTCGACAGGGGGCCGGTGGCTTTCTTT. It translates to CSVDRGPVAFF. The full variable domain, its missing parts supplied by reference TRBV29-1 and TRBJ1-1, is SAVISQKPSRDICQRGTSLTIQCQVDSQVTMMFWYRQQPGQSLTLIATANQGSEATYESGFVIDKFPISRPNLTFSTLTVSNMSPEDSSIYLCSVDRGPVAFFGQGTRLTVV.

The rearrangement joins TRBV11-1 to TRBJ1-2, with 11 bases lining up with TRBD1. This CDR3 region has 15 residues. From germline, CDR1 is SGHAT and CDR2 FQDESV (reference sequence). V lost 4 bases to trimming and J lost 2 bases; unmatched junction nucleotides: 3. CDR3 nucleotides: TGTGCCAGCAGCTGGGGACAGGGGGTAAACTATGGCTACACCTTC. Translated, it gives CASSWGQGVNYGYTF.

The chain is built from TRBV5-6 and TRBJ1-6; 8 bases agree with TRBD1. The V gene's germline CDR1 is SGHDT and CDR2 YYEEEE. Trimming cost V 1 base and J 9 bases; bases outside gene matches: 9. This CDR3 is 16 amino acids long. The CDR3 spells CASSLSSGTGSSPLHF. CDR3 DNA sequence: TGTGCCAGCAGCTTGTCCAGCGGGACAGGAAGTTCACCCCTCCACTTT.

The chain couples TRBV28 to TRBJ1-1; D unresolved. This CDR3 spans 14 amino acids. Germline CDR1 and CDR2: MDHEN and SYDVKM. The CDR3: CVASSTRTFTEAFF. Here the CDR3 DNA reads TGTGTCGCCAGCAGTACTAGGACCTTCACTGAAGCTTTCTTT. Looking up the rest from reference TRBV28 and TRBJ1-1 gives the full variable domain: DVKVTQSSRYLVKRTGEKVFLECVQDMDHENMFWYRQDPGLGLRLIYFSYDVKMKEKGDIPEGYSVSREKKERFSLILESASTNQTSMYLCVASSTRTFTEAFFGQGTRLTVV.